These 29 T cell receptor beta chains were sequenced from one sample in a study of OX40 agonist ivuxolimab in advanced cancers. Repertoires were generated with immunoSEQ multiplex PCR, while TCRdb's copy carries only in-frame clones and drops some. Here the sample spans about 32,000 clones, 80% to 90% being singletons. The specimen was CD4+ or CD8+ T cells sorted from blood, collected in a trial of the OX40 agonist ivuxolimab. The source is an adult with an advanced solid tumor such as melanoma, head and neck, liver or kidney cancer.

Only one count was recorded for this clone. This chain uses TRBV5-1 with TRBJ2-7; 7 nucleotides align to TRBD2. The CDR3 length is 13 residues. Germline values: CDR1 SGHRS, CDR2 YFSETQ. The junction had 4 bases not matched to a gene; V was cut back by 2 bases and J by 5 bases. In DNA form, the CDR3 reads TGCGCCAGCAGCTTCCAAGGGAGGGACGAGCAGTACTTC. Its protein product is CASSFQGRDEQYF.

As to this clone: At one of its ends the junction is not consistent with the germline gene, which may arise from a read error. This CDR3 reads CASRYSGQGNYEQYF. The DNA for the CDR3 is TGTGCCAGCAGGTACTCGGGACAGGGGAACTACGAGCAGTACTTC. This chain links TRBV6-5 with TRBJ2-7, with 10 nucleotides matching TRBD1. This CDR3 spans 15 amino acids. Germline V gene sequence: CDR1 MNHEY, CDR2 SVGAGI.

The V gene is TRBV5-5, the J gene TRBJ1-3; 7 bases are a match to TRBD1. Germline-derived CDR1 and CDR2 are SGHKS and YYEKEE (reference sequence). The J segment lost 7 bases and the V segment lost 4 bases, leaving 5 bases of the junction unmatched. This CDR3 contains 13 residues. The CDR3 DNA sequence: TGTGCCAGCAGCATCTCGACAGGGAACACCATATATTTT. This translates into CASSISTGNTIYF.

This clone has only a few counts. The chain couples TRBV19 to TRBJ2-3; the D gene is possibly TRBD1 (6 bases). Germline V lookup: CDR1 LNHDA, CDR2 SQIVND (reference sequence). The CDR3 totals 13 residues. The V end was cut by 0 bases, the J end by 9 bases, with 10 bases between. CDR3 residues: CASSIDRGGTQYF. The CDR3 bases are TGTGCCAGTAGTATAGACAGGGGTGGCACGCAGTATTTT.

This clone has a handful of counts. The CDR3 DNA follows: TGTGCCAGCACGAATGCGGGGTATGGCTACACCTTC. Translation: CASTNAGYGYTF. The V gene is TRBV9, the J gene TRBJ1-2; no clear D. The ends were cut back, 6 bases at V and 5 bases at J, with 11 bases in the middle. Germline CDR1 SGDLS, CDR2 YYNGEE. There are 12 residues in the CDR3.

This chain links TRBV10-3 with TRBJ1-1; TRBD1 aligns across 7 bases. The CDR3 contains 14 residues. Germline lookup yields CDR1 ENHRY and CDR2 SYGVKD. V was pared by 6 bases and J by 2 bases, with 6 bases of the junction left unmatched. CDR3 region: CAISLGQKNTEAFF. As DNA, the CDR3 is TGTGCCATCAGCCTGGGACAGAAAAACACTGAAGCTTTCTTT.

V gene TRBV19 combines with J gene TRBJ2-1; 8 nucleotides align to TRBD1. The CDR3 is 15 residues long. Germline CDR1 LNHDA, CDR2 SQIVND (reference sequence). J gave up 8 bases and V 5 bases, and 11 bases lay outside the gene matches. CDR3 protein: CASSASGGFNHEQFF. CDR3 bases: TGTGCCAGTAGTGCGTCAGGGGGCTTTAACCATGAGCAGTTCTTC.

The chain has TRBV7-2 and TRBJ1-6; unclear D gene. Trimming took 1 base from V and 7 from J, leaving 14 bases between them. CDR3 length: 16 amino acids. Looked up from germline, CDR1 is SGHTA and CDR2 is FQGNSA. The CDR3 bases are TGTGCCAGCAGCTTAGTGGGTGGGGTAGGGAATTCACCCCTCCACTTT. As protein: CASSLVGGVGNSPLHF. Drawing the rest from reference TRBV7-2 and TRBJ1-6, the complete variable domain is GAGVSQSPSNKVTEKGKDVELRCDPISGHTALYWYRQSLGQGLEFLIYFQGNSAPDKSGLPSDRFSAERTGGSVSTLTIQRTQQEDSAVYLCASSLVGGVGNSPLHFGNGTRLTVT.

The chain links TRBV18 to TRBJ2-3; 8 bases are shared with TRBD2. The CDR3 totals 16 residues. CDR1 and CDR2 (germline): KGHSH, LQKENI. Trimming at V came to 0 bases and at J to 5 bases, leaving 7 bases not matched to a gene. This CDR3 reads CASSPPTGGLGDTQYF. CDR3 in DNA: TGTGCCAGCTCACCACCGACGGGGGGGTTGGGAGATACGCAGTATTTT.

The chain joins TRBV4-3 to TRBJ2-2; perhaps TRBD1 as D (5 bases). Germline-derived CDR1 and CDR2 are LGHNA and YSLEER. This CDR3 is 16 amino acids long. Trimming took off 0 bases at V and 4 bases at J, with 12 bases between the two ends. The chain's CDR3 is CASSQEGVIITGELFF. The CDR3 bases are TGCGCCAGCAGCCAAGAAGGGGTGATTATCACCGGGGAGCTGTTTTTT.

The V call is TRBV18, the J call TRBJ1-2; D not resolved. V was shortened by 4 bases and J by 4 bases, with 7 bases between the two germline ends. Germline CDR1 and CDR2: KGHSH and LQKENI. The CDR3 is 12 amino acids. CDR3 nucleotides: TGTGCCAGCTCACGGGCGGCCTATGGCTACACCTTC. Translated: CASSRAAYGYTF.

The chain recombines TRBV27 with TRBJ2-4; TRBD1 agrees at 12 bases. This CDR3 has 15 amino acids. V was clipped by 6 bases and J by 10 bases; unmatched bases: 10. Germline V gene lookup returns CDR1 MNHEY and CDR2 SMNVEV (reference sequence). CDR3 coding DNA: TGTGCCAGCAGCCCCGCGGGGACAGGGGGCGGAATTCAGTACTTC. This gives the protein CASSPAGTGGGIQYF.

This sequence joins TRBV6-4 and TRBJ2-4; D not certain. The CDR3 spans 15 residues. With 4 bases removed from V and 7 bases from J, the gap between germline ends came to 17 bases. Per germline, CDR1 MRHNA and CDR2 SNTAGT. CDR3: CASSAGLLPINIQYF. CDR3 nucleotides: TGTGCCAGCAGTGCGGGCCTTTTACCCATCAACATTCAGTACTTC.

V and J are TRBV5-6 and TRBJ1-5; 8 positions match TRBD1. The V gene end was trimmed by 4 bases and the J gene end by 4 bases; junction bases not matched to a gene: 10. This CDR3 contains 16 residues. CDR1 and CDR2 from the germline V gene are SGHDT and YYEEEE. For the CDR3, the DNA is TGTGCCAGCAGCGTCAGACAGGGGCCCGTGAATCAGCCCCAGCATTTT. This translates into CASSVRQGPVNQPQHF.

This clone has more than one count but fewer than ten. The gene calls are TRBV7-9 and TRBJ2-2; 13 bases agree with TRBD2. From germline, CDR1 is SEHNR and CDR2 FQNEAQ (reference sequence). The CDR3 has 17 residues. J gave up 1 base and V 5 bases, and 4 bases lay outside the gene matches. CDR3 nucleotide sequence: TGTGCCAGCAGCCTCGGGACTAGCGGGATGAACACCGGGGAGCTGTTTTTT. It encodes CASSLGTSGMNTGELFF.

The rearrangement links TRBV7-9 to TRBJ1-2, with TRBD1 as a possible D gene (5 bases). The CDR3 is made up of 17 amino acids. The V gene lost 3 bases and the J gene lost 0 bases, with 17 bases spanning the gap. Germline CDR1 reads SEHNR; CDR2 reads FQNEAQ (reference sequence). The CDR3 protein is CASSFSSREKTNYGYTF. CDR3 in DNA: TGTGCCAGCAGCTTTAGCTCCAGGGAGAAGACTAACTATGGCTACACCTTC.

The CDR3 is CASSLQGPETQYF. In DNA form, the CDR3 reads TGCGCCAGCAGCCTACAGGGGCCGGAGACCCAGTACTTC. V usage is TRBV5-1 and J usage is TRBJ2-5; TRBD1 matches 7 bases. Germline CDR1 and CDR2: SGHRS and YFSETQ. The junction had 5 bases not matched to a gene; V was cut back by 4 bases and J by 5 bases. The CDR3 has 13 residues.

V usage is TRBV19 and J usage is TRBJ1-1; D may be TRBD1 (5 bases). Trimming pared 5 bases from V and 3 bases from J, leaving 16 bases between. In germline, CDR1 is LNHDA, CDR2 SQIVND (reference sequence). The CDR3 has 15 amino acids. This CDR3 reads CASSLIGAGDTEAFF. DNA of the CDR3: TGTGCCAGTAGTTTAATCGGGGCGGGCGACACTGAAGCTTTCTTT. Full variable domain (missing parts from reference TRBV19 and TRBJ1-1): DGGITQSPKYLFRKEGQNVTLSCEQNLNHDAMYWYRQDPGQGLRLIYYSQIVNDFQKGDIAEGYSVSREKKESFPLTVTSAQKNPTAFYLCASSLIGAGDTEAFFGQGTRLTVV.

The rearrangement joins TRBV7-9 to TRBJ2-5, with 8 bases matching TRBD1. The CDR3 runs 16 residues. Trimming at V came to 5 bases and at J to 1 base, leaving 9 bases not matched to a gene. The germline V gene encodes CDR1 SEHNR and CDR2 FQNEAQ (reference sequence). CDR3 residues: CASSLGPQGAQETQYF. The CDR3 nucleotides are TGTGCCAGCAGCCTAGGCCCCCAGGGGGCCCAAGAGACCCAGTACTTC. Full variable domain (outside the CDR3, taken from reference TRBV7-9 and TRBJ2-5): DTGVSQNPRHKITKRGQNVTFRCDPISEHNRLYWYRQTLGQGPEFLTYFQNEAQLEKSRLLSDRFSAERPKGSFSTLEIQRTEQGDSAMYLCASSLGPQGAQETQYFGPGTRLLVL.

The CDR3, as DNA: TGCGCCAGCAGCCTTTCAGGCGCCCTTAATGAAAAACTGTTTTTT. Its translation: CASSLSGALNEKLFF. The rearrangement uses TRBV5-1 and TRBJ1-4; D gene ambiguous. Germline V gene lookup returns CDR1 SGHRS and CDR2 YFSETQ. This CDR3 has 15 amino acids. Trimming left V 4 bases short and J 4 bases short, with 14 bases between.

The chain's CDR3 is CASSSLDRVGGYTF. The DNA for the CDR3 is TGTGCCAGCAGCTCCCTGGACAGGGTGGGTGGCTACACCTTC. The chain employs TRBV9 and TRBJ1-2; 8 bases align to TRBD1. Germline V gives CDR1 SGDLS, CDR2 YYNGEE. The CDR3 is 14 residues long. The V gene end was trimmed by 4 bases and the J gene end by 7 bases; junction bases not matched to a gene: 9.

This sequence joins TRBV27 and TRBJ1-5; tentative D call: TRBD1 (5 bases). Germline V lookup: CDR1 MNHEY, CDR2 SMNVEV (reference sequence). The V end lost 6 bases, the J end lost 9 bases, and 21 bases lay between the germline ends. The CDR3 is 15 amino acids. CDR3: CASRPPGPEWRPQHF. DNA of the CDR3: TGTGCCAGCAGACCACCGGGACCCGAGTGGAGGCCCCAGCATTTT.

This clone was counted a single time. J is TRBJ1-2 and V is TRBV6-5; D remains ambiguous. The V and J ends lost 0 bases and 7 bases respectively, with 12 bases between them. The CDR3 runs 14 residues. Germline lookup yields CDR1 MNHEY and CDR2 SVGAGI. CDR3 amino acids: CASSYSRTLPGYTF. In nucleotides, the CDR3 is TGTGCCAGCAGTTACTCACGTACTCTTCCTGGCTACACCTTC.

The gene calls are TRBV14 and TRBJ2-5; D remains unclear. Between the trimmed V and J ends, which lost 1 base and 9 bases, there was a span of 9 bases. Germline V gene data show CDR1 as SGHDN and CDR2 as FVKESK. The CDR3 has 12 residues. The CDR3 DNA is TGTGCCAGCAGCCAAGGGTGGACGGCCCAGTACTTC. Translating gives CASSQGWTAQYF. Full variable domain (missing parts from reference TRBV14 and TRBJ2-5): EAGVTQFPSHSVIEKGQTVTLRCDPISGHDNLYWYRRVMGKEIKFLLHFVKESKQDESGMPNNRFLAERTGGTYSTLKVQPAELEDSGVYFCASSQGWTAQYFGPGTRLLVL.

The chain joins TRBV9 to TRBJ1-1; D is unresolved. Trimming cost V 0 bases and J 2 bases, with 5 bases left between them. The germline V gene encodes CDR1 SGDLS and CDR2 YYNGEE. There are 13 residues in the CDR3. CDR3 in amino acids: CASSVVVNTEAFF. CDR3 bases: TGTGCCAGCAGCGTAGTAGTTAACACTGAAGCTTTCTTT.

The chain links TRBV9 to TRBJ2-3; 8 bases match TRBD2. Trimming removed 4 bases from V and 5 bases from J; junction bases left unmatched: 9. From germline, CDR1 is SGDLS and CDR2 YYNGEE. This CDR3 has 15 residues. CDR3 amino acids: CASSPTGGRGDTQYF. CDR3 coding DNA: TGTGCCAGCAGCCCAACGGGAGGGCGGGGAGATACGCAGTATTTT. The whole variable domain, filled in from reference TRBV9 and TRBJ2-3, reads DSGVTQTPKHLITATGQRVTLRCSPRSGDLSVYWYQQSLDQGLQFLIQYYNGEERAKGNILERFSAQQFPDLHSELNLSSLELGDSALYFCASSPTGGRGDTQYFGPGTRLTVL.

The DNA for the CDR3 is TGTGCCAGCAGCTACGGACTGGAGGAAAAACTGTTTTTT. Its translation is CASSYGLEEKLFF. J is TRBJ1-4 and V is TRBV7-8; D ambiguous. Germline V gene sequence: CDR1 SGHVS, CDR2 FQNEAQ. The CDR3 covers 13 residues. With 4 bases removed from V and 8 bases from J, the gap between germline ends came to 11 bases.

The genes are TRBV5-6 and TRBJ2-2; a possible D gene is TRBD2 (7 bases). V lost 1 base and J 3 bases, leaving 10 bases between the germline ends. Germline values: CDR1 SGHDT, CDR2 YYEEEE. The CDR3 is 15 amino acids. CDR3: CASSLRGGDTGELFF. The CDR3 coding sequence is TGTGCCAGCAGCTTGAGAGGGGGGGACACCGGGGAGCTGTTTTTT. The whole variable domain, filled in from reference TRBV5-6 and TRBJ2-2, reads DAGVTQSPTHLIKTRGQQVTLRCSPKSGHDTVSWYQQALGQGPQFIFQYYEEEERQRGNFPDRFSGHQFPNYSSELNVNALLLGDSALYLCASSLRGGDTGELFFGEGSRLTVL.

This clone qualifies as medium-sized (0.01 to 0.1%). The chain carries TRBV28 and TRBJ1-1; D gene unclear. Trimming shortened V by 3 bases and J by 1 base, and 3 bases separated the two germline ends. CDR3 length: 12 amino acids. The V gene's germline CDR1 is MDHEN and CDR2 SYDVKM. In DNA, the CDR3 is TGTGCCAGCAGTTTGGCGAACACTGAAGCTTTCTTT. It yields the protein CASSLANTEAFF.